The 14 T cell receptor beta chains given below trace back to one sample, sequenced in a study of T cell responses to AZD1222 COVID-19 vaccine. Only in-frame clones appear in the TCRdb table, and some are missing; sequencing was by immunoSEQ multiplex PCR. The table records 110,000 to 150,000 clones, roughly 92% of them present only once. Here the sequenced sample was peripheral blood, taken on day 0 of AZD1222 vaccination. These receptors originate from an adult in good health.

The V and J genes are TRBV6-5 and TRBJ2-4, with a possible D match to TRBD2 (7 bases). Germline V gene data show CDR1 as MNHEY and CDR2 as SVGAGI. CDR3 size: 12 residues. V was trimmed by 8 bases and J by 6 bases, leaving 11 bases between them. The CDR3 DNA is TGTGCCAGCGGAGGGGGGGTAAACATTCAGTACTTC. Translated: CASGGGVNIQYF.

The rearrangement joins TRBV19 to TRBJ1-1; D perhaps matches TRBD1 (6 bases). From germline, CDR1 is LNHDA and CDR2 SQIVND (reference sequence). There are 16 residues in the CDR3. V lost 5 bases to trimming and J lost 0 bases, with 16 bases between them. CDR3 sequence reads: CASSGLRTAMNTEAFF. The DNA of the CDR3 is TGTGCCAGTAGTGGTTTAAGGACAGCTATGAACACTGAAGCTTTCTTT.

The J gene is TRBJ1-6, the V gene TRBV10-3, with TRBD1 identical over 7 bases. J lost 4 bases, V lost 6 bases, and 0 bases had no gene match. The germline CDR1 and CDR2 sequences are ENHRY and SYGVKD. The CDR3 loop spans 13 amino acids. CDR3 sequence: CAIRQGYNSPLHF. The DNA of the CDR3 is TGTGCCATCAGACAGGGGTATAATTCACCCCTCCACTTT.

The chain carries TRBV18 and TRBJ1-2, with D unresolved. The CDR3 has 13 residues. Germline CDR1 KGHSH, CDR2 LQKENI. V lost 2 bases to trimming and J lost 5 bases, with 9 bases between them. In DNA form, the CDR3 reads TGTGCCAGCTCACCAAGGACGGGATATGGCTACACCTTC. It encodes CASSPRTGYGYTF.

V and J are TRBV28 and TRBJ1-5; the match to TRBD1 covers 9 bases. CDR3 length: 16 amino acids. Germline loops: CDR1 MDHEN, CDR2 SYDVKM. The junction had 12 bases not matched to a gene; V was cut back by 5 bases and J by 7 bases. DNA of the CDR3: TGTGCCAGCAGTCAACCCTACAGGGGGCTGGGACAGCCCCAGCATTTT. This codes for CASSQPYRGLGQPQHF.

The chain's CDR3 is CSARGRETQYF. For the CDR3, the DNA is TGCAGTGCTAGAGGCCGGGAGACCCAGTACTTC. This chain joins TRBV20-1 and TRBJ2-5; no clear D. V was pared by 1 base and J by 5 bases, with 5 bases between. The CDR3 runs 11 residues. Germline V gene data show CDR1 as DFQATT and CDR2 as SNEGSKA (reference sequence).

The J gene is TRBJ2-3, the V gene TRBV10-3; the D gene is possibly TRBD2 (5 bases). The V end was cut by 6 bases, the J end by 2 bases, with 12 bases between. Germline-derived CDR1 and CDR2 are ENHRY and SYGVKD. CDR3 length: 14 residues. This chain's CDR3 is CAIRPAGYTDTQYF. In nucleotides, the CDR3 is TGTGCCATCAGGCCGGCGGGTTACACAGATACGCAGTATTTT.

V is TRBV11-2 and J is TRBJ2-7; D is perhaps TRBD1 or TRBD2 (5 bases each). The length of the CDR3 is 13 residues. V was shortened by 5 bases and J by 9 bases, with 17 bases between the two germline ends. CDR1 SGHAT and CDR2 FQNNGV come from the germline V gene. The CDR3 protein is CASSPNGGVWQYF. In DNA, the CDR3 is TGTGCCAGCAGCCCCAATGGGGGTGTGTGGCAGTACTTC.

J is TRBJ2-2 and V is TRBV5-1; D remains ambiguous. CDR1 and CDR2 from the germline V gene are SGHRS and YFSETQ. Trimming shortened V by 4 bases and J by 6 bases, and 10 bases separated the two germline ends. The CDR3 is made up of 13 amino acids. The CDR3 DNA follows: TGCGCCAGCAGCCTGACGGACCCCGGGGAGCTGTTTTTT. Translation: CASSLTDPGELFF.

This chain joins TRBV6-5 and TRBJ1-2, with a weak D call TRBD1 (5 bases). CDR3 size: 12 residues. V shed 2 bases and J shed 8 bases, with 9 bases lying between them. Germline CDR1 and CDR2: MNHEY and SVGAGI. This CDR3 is CASSYEGLGYTF. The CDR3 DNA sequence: TGTGCCAGCAGTTACGAGGGGCTGGGCTACACCTTC.

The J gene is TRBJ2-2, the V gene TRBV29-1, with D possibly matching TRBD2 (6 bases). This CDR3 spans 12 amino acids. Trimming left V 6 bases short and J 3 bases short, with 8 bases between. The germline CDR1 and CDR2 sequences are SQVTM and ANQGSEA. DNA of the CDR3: TGCAGCGTCGGGACTTACACCGGGGAGCTGTTTTTT. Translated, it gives CSVGTYTGELFF.

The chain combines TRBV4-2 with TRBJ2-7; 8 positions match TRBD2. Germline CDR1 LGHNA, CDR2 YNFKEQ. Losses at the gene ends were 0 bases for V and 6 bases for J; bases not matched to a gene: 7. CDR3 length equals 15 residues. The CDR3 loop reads CASSQDRAGVGEQYF. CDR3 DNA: TGTGCCAGCAGCCAAGATCGAGCGGGAGTCGGCGAGCAGTACTTC.

The CDR3 here is CASSDRGLGNQPQHF. The CDR3 bases are TGTGCCAGCAGTGACAGGGGGCTGGGTAATCAGCCCCAGCATTTT. The gene calls are TRBV6-1 and TRBJ1-5, with TRBD1 matching over 8 bases. The CDR3 length is 15 residues. Germline V CDR1 and CDR2: MNHNS, SASEGT. V dropped 3 bases and J dropped 4; count of bases not matched to a gene: 5.

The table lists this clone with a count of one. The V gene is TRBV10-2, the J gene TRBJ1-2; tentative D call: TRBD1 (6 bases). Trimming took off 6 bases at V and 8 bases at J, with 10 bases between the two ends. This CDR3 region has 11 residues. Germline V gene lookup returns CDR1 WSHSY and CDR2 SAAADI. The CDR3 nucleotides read TGCGCCAGCAGCTACAGGGAAGGCTACACCTTC. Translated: CASSYREGYTF.